Detailed here is one TCR beta chain. Its antigen is as yet unknown. The data originate from a study of cytomegalovirus exposure and HLA in healthy donors. Study results and caveats: The tendency of first-cohort TCR clusters to co-occur in the roughly 130 validation repertoires emerged from a later analysis. Published work reported that the classifier diagnosed cytomegalovirus status with high specificity and sensitivity.

The CDR3 extends over 14 amino acids. Looked up from germline, CDR1 is MDHEN and CDR2 is SYDVKM. Trimming removed 2 bases from V and 2 bases from J, with 10 bases in between. Repertoires were generated with immunoSEQ multiplex PCR, while TCRdb's copy carries only in-frame clones and drops some. The sample lists about 79,000 clones; over 85% were seen once. Sample: PBMCs. The V gene is TRBV28, the J gene TRBJ2-7; D is uncertain. The receptor's source is a woman between 25 and 40 years old in good health and CMV-seronegative. Here the CDR3 reads CASSLAPIAYEQYF. CDR3 nucleotides: TGTGCCAGCAGTTTAGCACCGATAGCCTACGAGCAGTACTTC.